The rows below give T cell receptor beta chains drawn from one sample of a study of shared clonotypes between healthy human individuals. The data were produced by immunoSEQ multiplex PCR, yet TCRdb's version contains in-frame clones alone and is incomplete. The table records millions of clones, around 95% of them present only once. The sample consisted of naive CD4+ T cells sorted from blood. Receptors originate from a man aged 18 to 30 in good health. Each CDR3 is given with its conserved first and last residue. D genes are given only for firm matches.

CDR3: CASSSPVPHHEAFF
DNA: TGTGCCAGCAGTTCTCCTGTCCCTCATCATGAAGCTTTCTTT
V: TRBV6-5
D: NA
J: TRBJ1-1

CDR3: CASSQVFDRRGEKLFF
DNA: TGCGCCAGCAGCCAGGTTTTTGACCGACGCGGTGAAAAACTGTTTTTT
V: TRBV4-1
D: NA
J: TRBJ1-4

CDR3: CASSQDPGGGNYQPQHF
DNA: TGCGCCAGCAGCCAAGATCCGGGGGGGGGCAATTATCAGCCCCAGCATTTT
V: TRBV4-1
D: NA
J: TRBJ1-5

CDR3: CASSTGQVNEKLFF
DNA: TGTGCCAGCAGCACGGGACAGGTTAATGAAAAACTGTTTTTT
V: TRBV9
D: TRBD1
J: TRBJ1-4

CDR3: CAISSQADYGYTF
DNA: TGTGCCATCAGTTCGCAGGCGGACTATGGCTACACCTTC
V: TRBV10-3
D: NA
J: TRBJ1-2

CDR3: CASRSGQGAGRDTEAFF
DNA: TGCGCCAGCAGGTCGGGACAGGGGGCGGGCCGGGACACTGAAGCTTTCTTT
V: TRBV5-1
D: TRBD1
J: TRBJ1-1

CDR3: CASSQGGTDGYTF
DNA: TGTGCCAGCAGCCAAGGAGGGACAGACGGCTACACCTTC
V: TRBV4-1
D: TRBD1
J: TRBJ1-2

CDR3: CASSITGTSTRELFF
DNA: TGTGCCAGCAGCATTACCGGGACTAGCACTCGGGAGCTGTTTTTT
V: TRBV7-2
D: TRBD2
J: TRBJ2-2

CDR3: CASSIIDRDRKPQHF
DNA: TGTGCCAGTAGTATTATTGATCGGGACAGGAAGCCCCAGCATTTT
V: TRBV19
D: TRBD1
J: TRBJ1-5

CDR3: CASKRDTSTDTQYF
DNA: TGTGCCAGCAAAAGGGACACTTCCACAGATACGCAGTATTTT
V: TRBV6-1
D: NA
J: TRBJ2-3

CDR3: CASSGQWRDEQFF
DNA: TGTGCCAGCAGTGGACAGTGGAGGGATGAGCAGTTCTTC
V: TRBV6-1
D: NA
J: TRBJ2-1

CDR3: CASRAGQNTEAFF
DNA: TGTGCCAGCAGAGCAGGACAGAACACTGAAGCTTTCTTT
V: TRBV2
D: NA
J: TRBJ1-1

CDR3: CAISGGQGNTGELFF
DNA: TGTGCCATCAGTGGAGGACAGGGGAACACCGGGGAGCTGTTTTTT
V: TRBV10-3
D: TRBD1
J: TRBJ2-2

CDR3: CASSLGPGSYEQYF
DNA: TGTGCCAGCAGCTTAGGACCCGGCTCCTACGAGCAGTACTTC
V: TRBV7-9
D: NA
J: TRBJ2-7

CDR3: CSARGRTEAFF
DNA: TGCAGTGCTAGAGGCCGCACTGAAGCTTTCTTT
V: TRBV20-1
D: NA
J: TRBJ1-1

CDR3: CASSMGASSIRDTQYF
DNA: TGTGCCAGCAGTATGGGGGCTTCGAGTATCCGGGATACGCAGTATTTT
V: TRBV25-1
D: NA
J: TRBJ2-3

CDR3: CAWSVVATNEKLFF
DNA: TGTGCCTGGAGCGTGGTTGCAACTAATGAAAAACTGTTTTTT
V: TRBV30
D: NA
J: TRBJ1-4

CDR3: CASSLVTQSPGELFF
DNA: TGTGCCAGCAGCTTAGTTACTCAGTCCCCCGGGGAGCTGTTTTTT
V: TRBV7-2
D: NA
J: TRBJ2-2

CDR3: CASSARGGLTSEQYF
DNA: TGTGCCAGCAGTGCCCGGGGGGGACTAACCTCCGAGCAGTACTTC
V: TRBV25-1
D: TRBD2
J: TRBJ2-7

CDR3: CASSVSWEAFF
DNA: TGTGCCAGCAGTGTTTCTTGGGAAGCTTTCTTT
V: TRBV6-1
D: NA
J: TRBJ1-1

CDR3: CASSPLQHRSTDTQYF
DNA: TGCGCCAGCAGTCCCTTGCAGCACAGAAGCACAGATACGCAGTATTTT
V: TRBV5-1
D: NA
J: TRBJ2-3

CDR3: CSATTGGSYGYTF
DNA: TGCAGCGCCACGACAGGGGGGTCCTATGGCTACACCTTC
V: TRBV29-1
D: TRBD1
J: TRBJ1-2

CDR3: CASSLGTGGYSPLHF
DNA: TGTGCCAGCAGCTTGGGGACAGGGGGCTATTCACCCCTCCACTTT
V: TRBV5-4
D: TRBD1
J: TRBJ1-6